A single sample is the source of the 18 T cell receptor beta chains below, sequenced in a study of shared clonotypes between healthy human individuals. Some clones are missing from TCRdb's copy, which holds only in-frame ones; the method was immunoSEQ multiplex PCR. The data show over a million clones, with 97% to 99% seen just once and under 0.45% held by the top ten. The sample was naive CD4+ T cells sorted from blood. Subset noted: CD45RA+ positively selected. The origin of the receptors is a man aged 30-40 years in good health.

V is TRBV19 and J is TRBJ2-1, with 11 bases lining up with TRBD2. Germline V lookup: CDR1 LNHDA, CDR2 SQIVND (reference sequence). V dropped 3 bases and J dropped 0; count of bases not matched to a gene: 7. The CDR3 is 18 residues long. The chain's CDR3 is CASSMGTSGSSSYNEQFF. DNA for the CDR3: TGTGCCAGTAGTATGGGCACTAGCGGGAGTAGCTCCTACAATGAGCAGTTCTTC.

This chain joins TRBV18 and TRBJ2-3; 11 bases agree with TRBD2. Losses at the gene ends were 3 bases for V and 3 bases for J; bases not matched to a gene: 11. CDR3 length: 18 amino acids. Germline V gene lookup returns CDR1 KGHSH and CDR2 LQKENI. The CDR3: CASSPLAGGPSLTDTQYF. CDR3 in DNA: TGTGCCAGCTCACCTTTAGCGGGAGGGCCAAGCCTGACAGATACGCAGTATTTT.

The genes are TRBV7-2 and TRBJ2-1; 7 positions agree with TRBD2. Germline lookup yields CDR1 SGHTA and CDR2 FQGNSA. This CDR3 has 15 residues. The J segment lost 12 bases and the V segment lost 4 bases, leaving 15 bases of the junction unmatched. CDR3 sequence reads: CASSSREAGPLVQFF. CDR3 nucleotides: TGTGCCAGCAGCTCCCGGGAGGCTGGGCCCCTAGTGCAGTTCTTC.

The rearrangement joins TRBV5-1 to TRBJ2-3, with D unclear. The germline V gene has CDR1 SGHRS and CDR2 YFSETQ. The length of the CDR3 is 16 residues. Between the trimmed V and J ends, which lost 0 bases and 2 bases, there was a span of 13 bases. CDR3: CASSLGTLSYTDTQYF. The CDR3 DNA sequence: TGCGCCAGCAGCTTGGGGACCCTTTCTTACACAGATACGCAGTATTTT. Full variable domain (outside the CDR3, taken from reference TRBV5-1 and TRBJ2-3): KAGVTQTPRYLIKTRGQQVTLSCSPISGHRSVSWYQQTPGQGLQFLFEYFSETQRNKGNFPGRFSGRQFSNSRSEMNVSTLELGDSALYLCASSLGTLSYTDTQYFGPGTRLTVL.

The chain has TRBV15 and TRBJ2-5, with 7 bases matching TRBD2. J gave up 1 base and V 5 bases, and 7 bases lay outside the gene matches. The CDR3 runs 15 residues. Germline V gene sequence: CDR1 LNHNV, CDR2 YYDKDF (reference sequence). The CDR3 here is CATSAGLAAQETQYF. CDR3 DNA: TGTGCCACCAGCGCGGGGCTAGCGGCCCAAGAGACCCAGTACTTC.

The gene calls are TRBV19 and TRBJ2-7; perhaps TRBD2 as D (5 bases). This CDR3 comprises 14 residues. Germline V CDR1 and CDR2: LNHDA, SQIVND (reference sequence). The V end lost 3 bases, the J end lost 3 bases, and 12 bases lay between the germline ends. CDR3 region: CASSIEAADYEQYF. The CDR3 DNA reads TGTGCCAGTAGTATCGAAGCGGCGGACTACGAGCAGTACTTC. Filled out from reference TRBV19 and TRBJ2-7, the complete variable domain reads DGGITQSPKYLFRKEGQNVTLSCEQNLNHDAMYWYRQDPGQGLRLIYYSQIVNDFQKGDIAEGYSVSREKKESFPLTVTSAQKNPTAFYLCASSIEAADYEQYFGPGTRLTVT.

The chain uses TRBV5-4 and TRBJ2-3; 8 bases are a match to TRBD2. V was pared by 8 bases and J by 3 bases, with 5 bases of the junction left unmatched. Germline CDR1 reads SGHNT; CDR2 reads YYREEE (reference sequence). The CDR3 is 13 amino acids. The CDR3 spells CASLTSGTDTQYF. The CDR3 DNA is TGTGCCAGTCTAACTAGCGGAACAGATACGCAGTATTTT.

The chain couples TRBV25-1 to TRBJ2-1, with 14 positions matching TRBD2. This CDR3 is built from 17 residues. CDR1 is MGHDK, CDR2 SYGVNS, per germline. V trimming: 2 bases; J trimming: 5 bases; junction bases outside the gene matches: 5. As DNA, the CDR3 is TGTGCCAGCAGTGAACTGCAGGGACTAGCGGGGGACAATGAGCAGTTCTTC. It yields the protein CASSELQGLAGDNEQFF.

CDR3 nucleotide sequence: TGTGCCAGCAGCTTACAGCTAGCGGGAGTGGGCACCGGGGAGCTGTTTTTT. It is translated as CASSLQLAGVGTGELFF. This sequence joins TRBV7-9 and TRBJ2-2; TRBD2 matches at 10 bases. This CDR3 comprises 17 residues. CDR1 and CDR2 from the germline V gene are SEHNR and FQNEAQ (reference sequence). With 2 bases clipped from V and 4 bases from J, the junction kept 7 bases outside the gene matches.

The V and J genes are TRBV11-2 and TRBJ2-7; 10 bases are shared with TRBD1. This CDR3 comprises 15 residues. The V gene's germline CDR1 is SGHAT and CDR2 FQNNGV. J was trimmed by 3 bases and V by 5 bases; bases with no gene match: 7. CDR3 sequence: CASSRTGTGVYEQYF. The CDR3, as DNA: TGTGCCAGCAGCCGCACCGGGACAGGGGTCTACGAGCAGTACTTC.

The chain couples TRBV29-1 to TRBJ2-7, with a tentative D call TRBD2 (6 bases). The germline V gene encodes CDR1 SQVTM and CDR2 ANQGSEA. The CDR3 contains 12 residues. The V end was cut by 6 bases, the J end by 2 bases, with 11 bases between. CDR3 sequence (DNA): TGCAGCGTCCGGGACTCGCCCTACGAGCAGTACTTC. Translating it yields CSVRDSPYEQYF.

The V gene is TRBV5-1, the J gene TRBJ2-7, with D uncertain. V shed 0 bases and J shed 1 base, with 11 bases lying between them. The CDR3 is 15 residues long. Germline V gene data show CDR1 as SGHRS and CDR2 as YFSETQ. The CDR3 spells CASSLGRTLSYEQYF. In DNA, the CDR3 is TGCGCCAGCAGCTTGGGCAGGACGTTATCCTACGAGCAGTACTTC.

The V gene is TRBV18, the J gene TRBJ2-3; 7 positions match TRBD1. Germline V gene sequence: CDR1 KGHSH, CDR2 LQKENI. Trimming cost V 1 base and J 2 bases; bases outside gene matches: 6. This CDR3 has 16 amino acids. The CDR3 protein is CASSPLRQGTTDTQYF. The CDR3 nucleotides read TGTGCCAGCTCACCACTGAGACAGGGAACCACAGATACGCAGTATTTT.

The J gene is TRBJ2-7, the V gene TRBV27; TRBD1 might be the D (5 bases). Deletions cut 3 bases from V and 3 bases from J, with 12 bases between. Germline V lookup: CDR1 MNHEY, CDR2 SMNVEV (reference sequence). The CDR3 extends over 14 amino acids. In DNA form, the CDR3 reads TGTGCCAGCAGTTTGCAGGGCTGGGACTACGAGCAGTACTTC. Translating it yields CASSLQGWDYEQYF.

As regards this clone: The same CDR3 can be traced to other DNA sequences in this sample. This rearrangement joins TRBV5-1 to TRBJ2-3; no clear D gene. The germline CDR1 and CDR2 sequences are SGHRS and YFSETQ. The V and J ends lost 0 bases and 1 base respectively, with 6 bases between them. The CDR3 runs to 14 residues. CDR3 nucleotides: TGCGCCAGCAGCTTGGGGGATGGCACAGATACGCAGTATTTT. Translation gives CASSLGDGTDTQYF.

The CDR3 coding sequence is TGTGCCAGCAGATCCGGGACTAGCGGCTTCTACGAGCAGTACTTC. It specifies CASRSGTSGFYEQYF. The V gene is TRBV2, the J gene TRBJ2-7, with 11 bases fitting TRBD2. The V segment lost 6 bases and the J segment 3 bases; nucleotides outside the gene matches: 7. Germline V lookup: CDR1 SNHLY, CDR2 FYNNEI. The CDR3 has 15 residues. Looking up the rest from reference TRBV2 and TRBJ2-7 gives the full variable domain: EPEVTQTPSHQVTQMGQEVILRCVPISNHLYFYWYRQILGQKVEFLVSFYNNEISEKSEIFDDQFSVERPDGSNFTLKIRSTKLEDSAMYFCASRSGTSGFYEQYFGPGTRLTVT.

The chain recombines TRBV5-1 with TRBJ2-5, with D hard to call. The V end lost 4 bases, the J end lost 5 bases, and 12 bases lay between the germline ends. The CDR3 loop spans 13 amino acids. Looked up from germline, CDR1 is SGHRS and CDR2 is YFSETQ. The CDR3 DNA reads as TGCGCCAGCAGCCAGGATGCTGGGGAGACCCAGTACTTC. It yields the protein CASSQDAGETQYF.

The chain combines TRBV18 with TRBJ2-2, with TRBD1 as a possible D gene (6 bases). Germline values: CDR1 KGHSH, CDR2 LQKENI. This CDR3 spans 13 amino acids. The V and J ends lost 4 bases and 6 bases respectively, with 9 bases between them. The CDR3 DNA reads TGTGCCAGCTCACGAAAGGGGGCCGGGGAGCTGTTTTTT. Amino acids: CASSRKGAGELFF.